This T cell receptor (beta chain) originates from a study of blood T cell repertoires in COVID-19. Study background: The origin of the acute and convalescent COVID-19 samples was the United States, Italy and Spain. The analysed material was cDNA or gDNA that came from T cells, B-cell-depleted T cells, or PBMCs.

Original handling: Using reference gene primer amplification, nucleated cell counts were estimated. Sequencing was performed with immunoSEQ multiplex PCR; in TCRdb, only in-frame clones are kept and a portion is missing. The V and J calls and the clone size are those of that table, but D and trimming were determined from the DNA. This table holds around 60,000 clones, around 86% found once. Only one count was recorded for this clone. This CDR3 has 14 residues. CDR1 KGHSH and CDR2 LQKENI come from the germline V gene. Trimming removed 1 base at V and 5 bases at J, with 9 bases between. The chain carries TRBV18 and TRBJ1-5; no firm D call. The sequencing input was peripheral blood. The TCR originated in an elderly woman with acute or convalescent COVID-19. DNA for the CDR3: TGTGCCAGCTCACCACAGGAGCGGGATCAGCCCCAGCATTTT. The encoded protein is CASSPQERDQPQHF.